This T cell receptor (beta chain) was observed in a study of OX40 agonist ivuxolimab in advanced cancers. About the research overall: A mean age of around 60 years, range about 20 to 85, was recorded, and approximately 85% were male.

The CDR3 totals 17 residues. V shed 4 bases and J shed 0 bases, with 19 bases lying between them. Germline V CDR1 and CDR2: SGHVT, SQSDAQ. Clones were sequenced by immunoSEQ multiplex PCR, and TCRdb holds only the in-frame ones, with some missing. The data show 65,000 to 85,000 clones, with 85% to 90% seen just once and roughly 2.5% held by the top ten. J is TRBJ2-7 and V is TRBV7-4; D is perhaps TRBD1 or TRBD2 (5 bases each). This TCR derives from an adult with an advanced solid tumor such as melanoma, head and neck, liver or kidney cancer. The sample was CD4+ or CD8+ T cells sorted from blood, taken in a trial of the OX40 agonist ivuxolimab. DNA for the CDR3: TGTGCCAGCAGCTCCACTGTCAGGGAGCCGTACTCCTACGAGCAGTACTTC. This codes for CASSSTVREPYSYEQYF.